This TCR beta chain is drawn from a study of T cell responses to AZD1222 COVID-19 vaccine. Background on the study: Second doses that came at about 4 or about 12 weeks were put together. General study points: Donors skewed white British and female; clonal diversity was possibly underestimated. Seropositive at baseline were only a handful of AZD1222 recipients.

The protocol was immunoSEQ multiplex PCR, while the TCRdb copy is restricted to in-frame clones and leaves out a portion. The data contain around 250,000 clones, approximately 95% of them singletons. As for this clone: Its antigen remains unknown.

The CDR3 contains 17 residues. Sequenced here: peripheral blood, sampled on day 0 of AZD1222 vaccination. The TCR was taken from an adult in good health. The rearrangement links TRBV21-1 to TRBJ1-5. TRBV21-1 is a listed pseudogene. The CDR3 sequence is CASSKGGAPRASQPQHF. The CDR3 coding sequence is TGTGCCAGCAGCAAAGGAGGGGCGCCGAGGGCTAGTCAGCCCCAGCATTTT.